The clone carrying this T cell receptor beta chain appeared once. Germline V CDR1 and CDR2: MGHRA, YSYEKL. This CDR3 is 15 amino acids long. J was trimmed by 3 bases and V by 2 bases; bases with no gene match: 6. Roughly 0.45 to 1 ug RNA was reverse transcribed with random hexamers. TCRdb re-analysed the immunoSEQ multiplex PCR reads in MiXCR, keeping a single row per CDR3 protein. The sample includes tens of thousands of distinct CDR3 sequences, roughly 93% of them seen just once. TEMRA cells were FACS-enriched and CD8+ and CD4+ T cells negatively isolated. The source of the sample is a study of CD8 T cells in Susac syndrome. Study as a whole: When blood was collected, patients with Susac syndrome were therapy-naive, were taking corticosteroids, or were receiving intravenous immunoglobulin alone.

The TCR was taken from a human donor with Susac syndrome. Specimen: CD4+ T cells from PBMCs. The rearrangement joins TRBV4-1 to TRBJ1-2, with 7 bases aligning to TRBD1. The CDR3 reads CASSQTVTGDYGYTF. DNA for the CDR3: TGCGCCAGCAGCCAAACCGTTACAGGGGACTATGGCTACACCTTC.